This T cell receptor beta chain was documented in a study of CD8+CD57+ T cells in acquired aplastic anemia. On the study more broadly: Sorted CD4+ and CD8+ cells gave a mean 3.2 ug DNA, range about 0.19 to 27.4 ug.

CD8+CD57+ cell expansion, shown by flow cytometry, had occurred in the patients selected for sequencing. A severe acquired aplastic anemia diagnosis applied to all patients. The CDR3 has 16 residues. The V end lost 3 bases, the J end lost 5 bases, and 17 bases lay between the germline ends. Looked up from germline, CDR1 is SNHLY and CDR2 is FYNNEI. Genomic DNA was employed as the template in profiling TCR beta VDJ and CDR3. TCRdb called the reads again in MiXCR, with one record for every CDR3 protein. This sample has roughly 160,000 distinct CDR3 sequences, with around 75% found just once. J is TRBJ2-1 and V is TRBV2; tentatively, D is TRBD1 or TRBD2 (7 bases each). This clonotype was sampled from a human donor with aplastic anemia. Sample: sorted CD4+, CD8+, or CD8+CD57+ T cells (not recorded which) from PBMCs. CDR3 DNA: TGTGCCAGCAGTGATGGGCAGGGGGGGGAACACAATGAGCAGTTCTTC. Residues: CASSDGQGGEHNEQFF.